The 14 T cell receptor beta chains reported below all come from one sample, sequenced in a study of shared clonotypes between healthy human individuals (dated by TCRdb to about 2020). Library generation was performed with the immunoSEQ multiplex PCR assay. TCRdb took this table from immuneACCESS and kept in-frame rearrangements with V and J called. Such tables lack part of the clones; where checked against another copy, unresolved V genes explain under half of the gap, and the rest is unexplained. The sample table shows roughly 1,100,000 clones, and about 77% are seen once. The ten largest clones add up to about 1.5% of the sample. The sequencing sample was made of memory CD4+ T cells sorted from blood. The cell subset or site label, as the study defines it: CD45RA-negative fraction. These receptors were collected from a man younger than 35 in good health.

A note on this clone: The same CDR3 is also encoded by other DNA sequences in this sample. The V and J genes are TRBV7-2 and TRBJ2-7; 7 nucleotides line up with TRBD1. The germline V gene has CDR1 SGHTA and CDR2 FQGNSA. The CDR3 is 12 residues long. The V segment lost 6 bases and the J segment 4 bases; nucleotides outside the gene matches: 3. The CDR3 coding sequence is TGTGCCAGCAGTCAGGACAGGTACGAGCAGTACTTC. Residues: CASSQDRYEQYF.

Here the CDR3 DNA reads TGTGCCAGCAGGCCAGGGGACATACATTCACCCCTCCACTTT. This gives the protein CASRPGDIHSPLHF. The chain joins TRBV28 to TRBJ1-6, with a tentative D call TRBD1 (6 bases). Trimming took 6 bases from V and 8 from J, leaving 14 bases between them. The CDR3 contains 14 residues. Germline CDR1 reads MDHEN; CDR2 reads SYDVKM.

V gene TRBV7-9 combines with J gene TRBJ2-3; 8 bases match TRBD2. J lost 0 bases, V lost 3 bases, and 2 bases had no gene match. The CDR3 totals 15 residues. CDR1 is SEHNR and CDR2 is FQNEAQ in the germline V gene (reference sequence). As DNA, the CDR3 is TGTGCCAGCAGCTTTATAGCGGGAAGCACAGATACGCAGTATTTT. This codes for CASSFIAGSTDTQYF.

The rearrangement uses TRBV5-6 and TRBJ2-5; no clear D gene. The germline CDR1 and CDR2 sequences are SGHDT and YYEEEE. The CDR3 spans 13 residues. V lost 0 bases to trimming and J lost 5 bases, with 8 bases between them. CDR3 nucleotide sequence: TGTGCCAGCAGCTTGGACGGTGGGGAGACCCAGTACTTC. This encodes CASSLDGGETQYF.

This clone came up a few times. The rearrangement links TRBV2 to TRBJ1-1, with 8 nucleotides matching TRBD1. Germline CDR1 SNHLY, CDR2 FYNNEI. V lost 6 bases, J lost 4 bases, and 10 bases stayed unmatched. This CDR3 region has 15 residues. The CDR3 bases are TGTGCCAGCAGACCGAGACAGGGGTTGAGCACTGAAGCTTTCTTT. It yields the protein CASRPRQGLSTEAFF.

This chain links TRBV7-2 with TRBJ1-1; 10 bases agree with TRBD1. V gave up 6 bases and J gave up 4 bases; unmatched junction bases: 5. Germline V CDR1 and CDR2: SGHTA, FQGNSA. The CDR3 loop spans 14 amino acids. The CDR3 protein is CASSPGTGVTEAFF. The CDR3 bases are TGTGCCAGCAGTCCCGGGACAGGGGTCACTGAAGCTTTCTTT.

This chain links TRBV19 with TRBJ2-2; weak D call: TRBD2 (6 bases). The CDR3 is 13 residues long. The V gene's germline CDR1 is LNHDA and CDR2 SQIVND (reference sequence). V gave up 8 bases and J gave up 0 bases, with 7 bases separating them. The CDR3 bases are TGTGCCAGTGGGACTTCGAACACCGGGGAGCTGTTTTTT. Protein product: CASGTSNTGELFF.

The chain carries TRBV5-6 and TRBJ2-6, with D possibly called TRBD1 or TRBD2 (5 bases each). The CDR3 has 16 residues. CDR1 SGHDT and CDR2 YYEEEE come from the germline V gene. The V and J ends lost 4 bases and 4 bases respectively, with 15 bases between them. CDR3 in amino acids: CASSLDGTKGANVLTF. The CDR3 bases are TGTGCCAGCAGCCTGGATGGGACGAAGGGGGCCAACGTCCTGACTTTC.

The chain recombines TRBV11-2 with TRBJ2-7, with D possibly matching TRBD1 (6 bases). The germline CDR1 and CDR2 sequences are SGHAT and FQNNGV. V shed 1 base and J shed 6 bases, with 16 bases lying between them. The CDR3 loop spans 15 amino acids. DNA of the CDR3: TGTGCCAGCAGCTTAGCCCCCGGGACATCTTCCGAGCAGTACTTC. Its translation: CASSLAPGTSSEQYF.

This clone has only one observation. The J gene is TRBJ2-7, the V gene TRBV19; D remains unclear. The V gene's germline CDR1 is LNHDA and CDR2 SQIVND (reference sequence). This CDR3 has 14 amino acids. Trimming took 2 bases from V and 4 from J, leaving 12 bases between them. CDR3 amino acids: CASSISGSEYEQYF. The CDR3 bases are TGTGCCAGTAGTATAAGTGGGTCTGAATACGAGCAGTACTTC.

The chain joins TRBV6-6 to TRBJ1-2; D remains ambiguous. Germline lookup yields CDR1 MNHNY and CDR2 SVGAGI (reference sequence). Trimming stripped 7 bases from V and 4 bases from J, with 16 bases between. The CDR3 sequence is 14 residues long. DNA for the CDR3: TGTGCCAGCACAGCGACGTTAAACCTCTATGGCTACACCTTC. It is translated as CASTATLNLYGYTF.

CDR3 DNA sequence: TGTGCCAGCAGTGAATGGGGGCCTATGGAAGCTTTCTTT. Its protein product is CASSEWGPMEAFF. The rearrangement uses TRBV6-1 and TRBJ1-1, with D tentatively TRBD1 (6 bases). This CDR3 is 13 amino acids long. Trimming removed 2 bases at V and 8 bases at J, with 12 bases between. Germline V gene lookup returns CDR1 MNHNS and CDR2 SASEGT.

The gene calls are TRBV11-2 and TRBJ2-4; perhaps TRBD1 as D (5 bases). Germline V lookup: CDR1 SGHAT, CDR2 FQNNGV. The CDR3 contains 11 residues. V dropped 0 bases and J dropped 13 bases, with 7 bases sitting between them. As DNA, the CDR3 is TGTGCCAGCAGCTTAGAAGCAGGGCAGTACTTC. Protein: CASSLEAGQYF.

The rearrangement uses TRBV28 and TRBJ1-2; D is unclear. There are 14 residues in the CDR3. The V gene's germline CDR1 is MDHEN and CDR2 SYDVKM. V was trimmed by 7 bases and J by 3 bases, leaving 15 bases between them. CDR3 bases: TGTGCCAGCACCGAAACCCAACGGTACTATGGCTACACCTTC. Its translation: CASTETQRYYGYTF.